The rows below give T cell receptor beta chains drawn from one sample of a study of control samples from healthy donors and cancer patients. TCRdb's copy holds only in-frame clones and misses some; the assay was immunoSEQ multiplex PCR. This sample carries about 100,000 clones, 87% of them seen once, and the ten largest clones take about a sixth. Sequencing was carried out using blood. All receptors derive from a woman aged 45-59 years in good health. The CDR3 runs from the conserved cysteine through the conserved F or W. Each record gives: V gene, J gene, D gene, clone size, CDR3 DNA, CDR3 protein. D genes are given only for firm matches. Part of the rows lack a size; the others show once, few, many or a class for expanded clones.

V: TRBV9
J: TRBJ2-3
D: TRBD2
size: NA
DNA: TGTGCCAGCAGCGTAGAAAGCGGGGTCCCAGATACGCAGTATTTT
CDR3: CASSVESGVPDTQYF

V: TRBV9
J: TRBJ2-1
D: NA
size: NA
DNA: TGTGCCAGCAGCGTAAAACAGGGTTTTTACAATGAGCAGTTCTTC
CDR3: CASSVKQGFYNEQFF

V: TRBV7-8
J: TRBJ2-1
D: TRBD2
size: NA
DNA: TGTGCCAGCAGCTTACTAGCGGGTACTTACAATGAGCAGTTCTTC
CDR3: CASSLLAGTYNEQFF

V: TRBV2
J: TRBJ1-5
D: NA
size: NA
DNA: TGTGCCAGCAGTGATCTCCGGAATAGCAATCAGCCCCAGCATTTT
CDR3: CASSDLRNSNQPQHF

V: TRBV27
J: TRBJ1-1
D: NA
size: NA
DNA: TGTGCCAGCAGTTTAGGCCCGGTAGCTTTCTTT
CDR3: CASSLGPVAFF

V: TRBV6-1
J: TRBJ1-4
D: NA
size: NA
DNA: TGTGCCAGCAGTGAAGGTTCAGGGAAGGGTTATGAAAAACTGTTTTTT
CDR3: CASSEGSGKGYEKLFF

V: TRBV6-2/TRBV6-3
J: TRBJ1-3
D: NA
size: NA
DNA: TGTGCCAGCAGTGGAATAAATAGGGTCTCTGGAAACACCATATATTTT
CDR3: CASSGINRVSGNTIYF

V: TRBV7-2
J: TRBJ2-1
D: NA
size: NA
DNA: TGTGCCAGCAGCTTAGCCAGGGGAGGCAATGAGCAGTTCTTC
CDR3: CASSLARGGNEQFF

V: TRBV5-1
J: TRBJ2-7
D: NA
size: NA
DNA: TGCGCCAGCAGCCGGACGAACGGGCAGGGAGGTGACGAGCAGTACTTC
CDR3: CASSRTNGQGGDEQYF

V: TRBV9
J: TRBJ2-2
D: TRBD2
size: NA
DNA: TGTGCCAGCAGCGAAGAGAGCGGGGGACCCCCCACCGGGGAGCTGTTTTTT
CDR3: CASSEESGGPPTGELFF

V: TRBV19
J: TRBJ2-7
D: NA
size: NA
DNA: TGTACCGGGGTCGAGCAGTACTTC
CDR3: CTGVEQYF

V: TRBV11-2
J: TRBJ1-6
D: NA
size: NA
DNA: TGTGCCAGCAGCAACATCCGGGACTCCCAAGGGGATTCACCCCTCCACTTT
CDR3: CASSNIRDSQGDSPLHF

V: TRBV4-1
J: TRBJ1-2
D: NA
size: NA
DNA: TGCGCCAGCAGCCAAGATGCAGGGTGCACCTTC
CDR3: CASSQDAGCTF

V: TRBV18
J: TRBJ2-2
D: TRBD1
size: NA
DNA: TGTGCCAGCTCGCGGACAGGGGGTTTCACCGGGGAGCTGTTTTTT
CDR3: CASSRTGGFTGELFF

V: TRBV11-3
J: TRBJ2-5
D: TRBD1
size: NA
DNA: TGTGCCAGCAGCCCGGGGACAGGGGGGGGAGAGACCCAGTACTTC
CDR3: CASSPGTGGGETQYF

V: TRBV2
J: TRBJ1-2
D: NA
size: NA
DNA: TGTGCCAGCGCGGGGCGCGGCAACTATGGCTACACCTTC
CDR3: CASAGRGNYGYTF

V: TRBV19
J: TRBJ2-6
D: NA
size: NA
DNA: TGTGCCAGTAGTTTCAGCTCTGGGGCCAACGTCCTGACTTTC
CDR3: CASSFSSGANVLTF

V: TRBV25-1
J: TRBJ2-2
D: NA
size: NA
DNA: TGTGCCAGCGCCTGGATCGACACCGGGGAGCTGTTTTTT
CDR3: CASAWIDTGELFF

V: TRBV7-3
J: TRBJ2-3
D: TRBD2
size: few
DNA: TGTGCCAGCAGTTTGAGCGGGGGGGCCGTAGATACGCAGTATTTT
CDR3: CASSLSGGAVDTQYF

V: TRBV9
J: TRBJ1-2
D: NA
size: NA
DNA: TGTGCCAGCAGCGAGAGGGGTCTGGGGTACTATGGCTACACCTTC
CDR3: CASSERGLGYYGYTF

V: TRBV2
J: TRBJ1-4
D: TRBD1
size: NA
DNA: TGTGCCAGCATACCGGACAGGGTAACTGAAAAACTGTTTTTT
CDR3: CASIPDRVTEKLFF

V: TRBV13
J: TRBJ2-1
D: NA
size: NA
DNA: TGTGCCAGCAGTCCCGGCCGCGGTGAGCAGTTCTTC
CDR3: CASSPGRGEQFF

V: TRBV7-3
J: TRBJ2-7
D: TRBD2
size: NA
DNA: TGTGCCAGCAGCTTAACGCCGACTAGCGGGACCTACGAGCAGTACTTC
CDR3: CASSLTPTSGTYEQYF

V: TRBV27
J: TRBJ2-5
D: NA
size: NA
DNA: TGTGCCAGCAGTTTAGGGGCGGGGATGAAGACCCAGTACTTC
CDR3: CASSLGAGMKTQYF

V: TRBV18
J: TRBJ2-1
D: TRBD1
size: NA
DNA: TGTGCCAGCTCACCCCTCGGGACAGATTACTATGAGCAGTTCTTC
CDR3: CASSPLGTDYYEQFF

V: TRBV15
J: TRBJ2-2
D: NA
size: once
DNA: TGTGCCACCAGCATGCTTGCGGGGGCGAATCAATTT
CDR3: CATSMLAGANQF

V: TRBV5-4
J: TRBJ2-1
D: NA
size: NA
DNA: TGTGCCAGCACCAACCCCCTCTACAATGAGCAGTTCTTC
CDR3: CASTNPLYNEQFF

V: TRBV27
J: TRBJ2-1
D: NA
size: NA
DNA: TGTGCCAGCAGTCTTTCAGCAGGGTACAATGAGCAGTTCTTC
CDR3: CASSLSAGYNEQFF

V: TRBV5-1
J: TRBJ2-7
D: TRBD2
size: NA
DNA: TGCGCCAGCAGCGGGACTAGCGGGGGGGCCTACGAGCAGTACTTC
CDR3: CASSGTSGGAYEQYF

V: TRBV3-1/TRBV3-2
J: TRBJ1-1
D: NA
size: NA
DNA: TGTGCCAGCAGCCAATTAGATGGGACTTTCTTT
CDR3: CASSQLDGTFF

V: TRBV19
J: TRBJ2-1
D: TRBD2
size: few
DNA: TGTGCCAGTAGTACTTCCGGGACTAGCGGATATAATGAGCAGTTCTTC
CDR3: CASSTSGTSGYNEQFF

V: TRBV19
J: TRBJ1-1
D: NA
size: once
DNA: TGTGCCAGTAGTATAGATCTCCGGGGTCTGAACACTGAAGCTTTCTTT
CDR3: CASSIDLRGLNTEAFF

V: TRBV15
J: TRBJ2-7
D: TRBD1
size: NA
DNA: TGTGCCACCAGCAGCGGGACCCGCGACAGGGAATACGAGCAGTACTTC
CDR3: CATSSGTRDREYEQYF